This T cell receptor beta chain was found in a study of identical twins. Study results and limitations: Models underpredicted monozygotic twin sharing of out-of-frame TCR alpha. Partial confounding of zero-insertion analyses by invariant MAIT and iNKT cells was possible. The more abundant beta clonotypes in cord blood had fewer insertions, and memory repertoires did not show this.

This CDR3 is built from 14 residues. Trimming pared 2 bases from V and 1 base from J, leaving 8 bases between. CDR1 ENHRY and CDR2 SYGVKD come from the germline V gene. This clonotype was counted ten times or more. Its antigen is not identified. TCRdb recomputed calls from the 5' RACE reads with MiXCR, one row per CDR3 protein. The sample carries fewer than 250,000 distinct CDR3 sequences, roughly 7% recorded once. The data also belong to a second study, concerning yellow fever vaccine responses in identical twins.

The chain is built from TRBV10-3 and TRBJ1-1; no firm D call. Sequenced material: memory (CD45RO+) T cells sorted from blood. The clonotype originates from a woman aged 18-35 years in good health. Here the CDR3 reads CAISERAGNTEAFF. The CDR3 DNA reads TGTGCCATCAGTGAGCGGGCGGGGAACACTGAAGCTTTCTTT.